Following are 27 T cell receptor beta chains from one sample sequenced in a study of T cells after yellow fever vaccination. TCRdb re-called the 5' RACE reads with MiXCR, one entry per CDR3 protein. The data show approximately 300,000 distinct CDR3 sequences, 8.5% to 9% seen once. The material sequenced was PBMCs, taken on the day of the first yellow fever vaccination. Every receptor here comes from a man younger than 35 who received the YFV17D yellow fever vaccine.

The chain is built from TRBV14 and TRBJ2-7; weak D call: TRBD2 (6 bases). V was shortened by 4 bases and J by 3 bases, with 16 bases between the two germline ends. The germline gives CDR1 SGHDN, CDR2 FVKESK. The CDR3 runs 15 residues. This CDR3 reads CASSPTGGLNYEQYV. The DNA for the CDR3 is TGTGCCAGCAGCCCTACCGGGGGACTGAACTACGAGCAGTACGTC.

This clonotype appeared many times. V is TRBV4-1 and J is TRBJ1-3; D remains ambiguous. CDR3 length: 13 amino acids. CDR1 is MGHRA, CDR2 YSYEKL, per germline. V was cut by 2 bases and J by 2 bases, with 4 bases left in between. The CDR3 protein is CASSQWTGNTIYF. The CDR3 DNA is TGCGCCAGCAGCCAATGGACTGGAAACACCATATATTTT.

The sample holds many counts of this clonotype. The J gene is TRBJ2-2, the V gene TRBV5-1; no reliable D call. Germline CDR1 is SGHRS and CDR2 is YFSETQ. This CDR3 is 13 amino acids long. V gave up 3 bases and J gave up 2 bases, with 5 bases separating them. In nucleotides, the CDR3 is TGCGCCAGCAGCTCGGACAACACCGGGGAGCTGTTTTTT. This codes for CASSSDNTGELFF.

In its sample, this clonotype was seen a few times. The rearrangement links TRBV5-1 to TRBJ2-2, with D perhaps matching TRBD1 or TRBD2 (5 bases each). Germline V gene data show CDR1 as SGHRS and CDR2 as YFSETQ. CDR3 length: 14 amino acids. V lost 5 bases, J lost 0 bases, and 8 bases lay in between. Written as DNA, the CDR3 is TGCGCCAGCAGTTGGGACGCGAACACCGGGGAGCTGTTTTTT. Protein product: CASSWDANTGELFF. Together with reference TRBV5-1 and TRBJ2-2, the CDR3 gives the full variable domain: KAGVTQTPRYLIKTRGQQVTLSCSPISGHRSVSWYQQTPGQGLQFLFEYFSETQRNKGNFPGRFSGRQFSNSRSEMNVSTLELGDSALYLCASSWDANTGELFFGEGSRLTVL.

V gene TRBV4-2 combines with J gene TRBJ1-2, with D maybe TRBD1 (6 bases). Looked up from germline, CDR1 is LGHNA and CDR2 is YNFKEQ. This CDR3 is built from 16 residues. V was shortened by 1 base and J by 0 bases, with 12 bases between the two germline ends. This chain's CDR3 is CASSQVQGATNYGYTF. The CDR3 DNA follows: TGTGCCAGCAGCCAAGTACAGGGTGCAACTAACTATGGCTACACCTTC.

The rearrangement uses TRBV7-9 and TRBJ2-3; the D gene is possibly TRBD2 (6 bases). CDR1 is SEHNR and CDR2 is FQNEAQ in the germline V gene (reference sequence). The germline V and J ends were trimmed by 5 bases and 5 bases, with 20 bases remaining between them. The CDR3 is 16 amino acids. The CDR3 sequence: CASSPRRESTIDTQYF. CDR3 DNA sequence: TGTGCCAGCAGCCCCCGCCGGGAGTCAACCATAGATACGCAGTATTTT.

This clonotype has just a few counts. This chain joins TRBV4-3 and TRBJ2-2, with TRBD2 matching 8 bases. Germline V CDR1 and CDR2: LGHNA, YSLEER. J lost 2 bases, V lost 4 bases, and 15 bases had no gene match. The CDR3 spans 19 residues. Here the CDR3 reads CASSPLGPGSGENTGELFF. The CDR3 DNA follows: TGCGCCAGCAGCCCCCTGGGGCCCGGTAGCGGGGAAAACACCGGGGAGCTGTTTTTT.

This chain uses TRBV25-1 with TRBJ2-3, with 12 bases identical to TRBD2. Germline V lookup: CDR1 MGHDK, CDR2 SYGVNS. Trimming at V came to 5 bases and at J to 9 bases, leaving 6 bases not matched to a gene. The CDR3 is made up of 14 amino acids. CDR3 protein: CASSPGLAGATQYF. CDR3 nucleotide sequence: TGTGCCAGCAGTCCGGGACTAGCGGGTGCGACGCAGTATTTT.

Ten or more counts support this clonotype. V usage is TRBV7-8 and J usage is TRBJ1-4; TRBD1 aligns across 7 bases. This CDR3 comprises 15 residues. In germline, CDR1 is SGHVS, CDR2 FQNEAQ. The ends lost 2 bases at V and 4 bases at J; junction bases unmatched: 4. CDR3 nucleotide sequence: TGTGCCAGCAGCTTAATGGGACAGTTTAATGAAAAACTGTTTTTT. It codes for CASSLMGQFNEKLFF.

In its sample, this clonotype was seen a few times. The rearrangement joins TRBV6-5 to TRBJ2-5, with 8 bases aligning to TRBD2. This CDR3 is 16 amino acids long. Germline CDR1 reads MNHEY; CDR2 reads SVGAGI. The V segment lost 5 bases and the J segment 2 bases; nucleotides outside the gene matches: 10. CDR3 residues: CASSNPSGPGQETQYF. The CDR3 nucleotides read TGTGCCAGCAGTAACCCTAGCGGGCCAGGACAAGAGACCCAGTACTTC.

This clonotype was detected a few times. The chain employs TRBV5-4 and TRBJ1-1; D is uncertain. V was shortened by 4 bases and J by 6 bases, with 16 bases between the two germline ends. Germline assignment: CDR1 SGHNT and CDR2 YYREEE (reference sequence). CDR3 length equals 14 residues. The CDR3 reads CASSEKHLVSEAFF. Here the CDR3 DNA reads TGTGCCAGCAGCGAAAAGCATTTAGTCTCTGAAGCTTTCTTT.

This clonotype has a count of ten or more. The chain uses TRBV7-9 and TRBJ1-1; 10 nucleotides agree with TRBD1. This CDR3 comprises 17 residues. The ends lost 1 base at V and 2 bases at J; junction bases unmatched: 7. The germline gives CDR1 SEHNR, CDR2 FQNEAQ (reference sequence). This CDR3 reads CASSLVGQGGINTEAFF. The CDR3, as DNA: TGTGCCAGCAGCTTAGTCGGACAGGGGGGAATAAACACTGAAGCTTTCTTT.

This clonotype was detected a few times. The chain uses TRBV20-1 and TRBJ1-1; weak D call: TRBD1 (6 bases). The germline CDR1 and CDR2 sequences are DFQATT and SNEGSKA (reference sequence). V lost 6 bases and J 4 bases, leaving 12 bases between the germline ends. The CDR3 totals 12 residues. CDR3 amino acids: CSARGGLTEAFF. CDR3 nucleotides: TGCAGTGCGAGGGGGGGGCTCACTGAAGCTTTCTTT.

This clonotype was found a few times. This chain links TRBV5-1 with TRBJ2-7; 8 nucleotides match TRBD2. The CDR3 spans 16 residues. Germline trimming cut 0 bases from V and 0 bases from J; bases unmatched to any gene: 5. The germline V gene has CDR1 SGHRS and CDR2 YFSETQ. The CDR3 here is CASSLGVAGSSYEQYV. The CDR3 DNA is TGCGCCAGCAGCTTGGGGGTAGCGGGAAGCTCCTACGAGCAGTACGTC.

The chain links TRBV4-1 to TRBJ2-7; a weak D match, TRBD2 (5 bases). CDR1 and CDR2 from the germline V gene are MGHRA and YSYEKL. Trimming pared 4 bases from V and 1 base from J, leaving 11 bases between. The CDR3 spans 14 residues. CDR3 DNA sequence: TGCGCCAGCAGCCCCGCCCCGGGGTCCTACGAGCAGTACGTC. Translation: CASSPAPGSYEQYV.

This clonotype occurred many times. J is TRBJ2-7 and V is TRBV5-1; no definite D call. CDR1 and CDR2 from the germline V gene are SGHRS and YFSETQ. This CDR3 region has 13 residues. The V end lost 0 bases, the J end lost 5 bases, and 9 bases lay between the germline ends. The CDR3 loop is CASSLVSWDEQYF. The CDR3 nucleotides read TGCGCCAGCAGCTTGGTTTCGTGGGACGAGCAGTACTTC.

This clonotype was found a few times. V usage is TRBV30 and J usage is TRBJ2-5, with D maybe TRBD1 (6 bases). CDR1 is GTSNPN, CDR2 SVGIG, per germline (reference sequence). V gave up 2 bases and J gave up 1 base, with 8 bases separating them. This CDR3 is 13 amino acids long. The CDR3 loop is CAWSKGGQETQYF. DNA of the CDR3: TGTGCCTGGAGTAAAGGGGGCCAAGAGACCCAGTACTTC.

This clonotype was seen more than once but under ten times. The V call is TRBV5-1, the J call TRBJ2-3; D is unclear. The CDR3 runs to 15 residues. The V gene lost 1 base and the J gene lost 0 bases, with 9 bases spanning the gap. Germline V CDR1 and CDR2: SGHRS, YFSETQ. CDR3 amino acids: CASSLLTFSTDTQYF. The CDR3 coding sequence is TGCGCCAGCAGCTTGTTGACATTTAGCACAGATACGCAGTATTTT.

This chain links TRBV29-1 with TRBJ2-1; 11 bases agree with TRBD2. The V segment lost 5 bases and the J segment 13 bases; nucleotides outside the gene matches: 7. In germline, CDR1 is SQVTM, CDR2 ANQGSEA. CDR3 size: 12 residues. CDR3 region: CSVSYSGGGQFF. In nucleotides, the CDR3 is TGCAGCGTTTCCTATAGCGGGGGGGGTCAGTTCTTC.

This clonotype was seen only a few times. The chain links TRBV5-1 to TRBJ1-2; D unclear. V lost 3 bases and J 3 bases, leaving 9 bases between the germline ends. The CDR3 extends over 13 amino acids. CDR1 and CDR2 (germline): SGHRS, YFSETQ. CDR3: CASSSLEDYGYTF. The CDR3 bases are TGCGCCAGCAGCTCACTCGAGGACTATGGCTACACCTTC. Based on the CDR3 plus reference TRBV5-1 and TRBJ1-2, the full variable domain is KAGVTQTPRYLIKTRGQQVTLSCSPISGHRSVSWYQQTPGQGLQFLFEYFSETQRNKGNFPGRFSGRQFSNSRSEMNVSTLELGDSALYLCASSSLEDYGYTFGSGTRLTVV.

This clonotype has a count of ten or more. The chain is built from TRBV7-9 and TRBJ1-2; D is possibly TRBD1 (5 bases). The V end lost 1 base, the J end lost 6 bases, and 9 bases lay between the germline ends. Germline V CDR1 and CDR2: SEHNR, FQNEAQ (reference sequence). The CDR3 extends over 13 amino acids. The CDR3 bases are TGTGCCAGCAGCTTAGGCGCAGGGAATGGCTACACCTTC. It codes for CASSLGAGNGYTF.

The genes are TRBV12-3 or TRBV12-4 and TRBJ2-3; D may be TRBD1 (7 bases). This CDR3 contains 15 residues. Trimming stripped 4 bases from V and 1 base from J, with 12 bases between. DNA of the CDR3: TGTGCCAGCAGTTGGAGGGGGCAAGGCACAGATACGCAGTATTTT. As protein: CASSWRGQGTDTQYF.

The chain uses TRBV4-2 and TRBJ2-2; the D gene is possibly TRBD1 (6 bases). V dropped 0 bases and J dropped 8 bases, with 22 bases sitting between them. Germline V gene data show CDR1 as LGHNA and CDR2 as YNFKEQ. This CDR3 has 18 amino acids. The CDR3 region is CASSQEGFGGLEVGELFF. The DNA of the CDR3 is TGTGCCAGCAGCCAAGAGGGCTTTGGGGGCCTCGAGGTGGGGGAGCTGTTTTTT.

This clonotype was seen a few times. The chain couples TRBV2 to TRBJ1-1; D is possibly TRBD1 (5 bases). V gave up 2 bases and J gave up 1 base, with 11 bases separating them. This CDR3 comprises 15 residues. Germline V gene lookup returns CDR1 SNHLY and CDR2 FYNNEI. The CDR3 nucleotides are TGTGCCAGCAGTGAACTAAGGACACCGAACACTGAAGCTTTCTTT. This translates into CASSELRTPNTEAFF.

CDR3 amino acids: CASTPGTSLQETQYF. CDR3 DNA: TGTGCCAGCACCCCAGGGACTAGCCTACAAGAGACCCAGTACTTC. V and J are TRBV12-3 or TRBV12-4 and TRBJ2-5; 9 positions match TRBD2. CDR3 length equals 15 residues. J lost 2 bases, V lost 7 bases, and 8 bases had no gene match.

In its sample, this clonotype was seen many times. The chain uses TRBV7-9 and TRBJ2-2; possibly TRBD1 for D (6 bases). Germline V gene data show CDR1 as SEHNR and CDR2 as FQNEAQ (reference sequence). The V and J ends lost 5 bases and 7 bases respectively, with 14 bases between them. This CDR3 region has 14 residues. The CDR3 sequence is CASSLRGNGGELFF. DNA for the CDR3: TGTGCCAGCAGCCTCAGGGGTAATGGCGGGGAGCTGTTTTTT.

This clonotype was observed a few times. The DNA for the CDR3 is TGCAGCGTTACCCGTCAGAACACTGAAGCTTTCTTT. Translated: CSVTRQNTEAFF. The J gene is TRBJ1-1, the V gene TRBV29-1; D call uncertain. CDR1 and CDR2 from the germline V gene are SQVTM and ANQGSEA. The CDR3 has 12 amino acids. V dropped 5 bases and J dropped 1 base, with 8 bases sitting between them.